In this sample, the clone carrying this T cell receptor (beta chain) turned up once. This may be a read error, as it is one base from a much larger clone. Germline loops: CDR1 MDHEN, CDR2 SYDVKM. The CDR3 length is 10 residues. TCRdb processed the PCR reads anew with MiXCR; each CDR3 protein has one entry. The data hold some 580,000 distinct CDR3 sequences, with over 25% observed a single time. The data were obtained in a study of molecular identifiers for immune sequencing clone quantification. Naive CD8 library inputs spanned 20,000 to 1,000,000 sorted cells and 10%, 30% or 50% RNA. This TCR was recovered from a human donor in good health. Some libraries in this study had Jurkat cell RNA spiked in. The sequencing sample was made of naive CD8+ T cells from blood, with Jurkat cell RNA spiked in. The subset was: FACS-sorted CD8+CD4-CCR7+CD45RA+ naive T cells. The J gene is TRBJ2-1, the V gene TRBV28; the D is unclear. In DNA, the CDR3 is TGTGCCAGCGGCCCTAATGAGCAGTCCTTC. It yields the protein CASGPNEQSF.